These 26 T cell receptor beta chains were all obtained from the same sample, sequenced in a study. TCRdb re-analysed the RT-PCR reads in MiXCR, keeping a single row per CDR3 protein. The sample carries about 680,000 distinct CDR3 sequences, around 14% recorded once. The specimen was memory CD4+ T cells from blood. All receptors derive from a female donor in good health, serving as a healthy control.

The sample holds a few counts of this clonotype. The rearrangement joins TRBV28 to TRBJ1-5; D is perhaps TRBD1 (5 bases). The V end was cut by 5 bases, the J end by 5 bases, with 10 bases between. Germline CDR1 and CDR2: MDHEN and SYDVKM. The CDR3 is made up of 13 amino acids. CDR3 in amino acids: CASSPGTHQPQHF. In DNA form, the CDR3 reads TGTGCCAGCAGTCCCGGGACCCATCAGCCCCAGCATTTT. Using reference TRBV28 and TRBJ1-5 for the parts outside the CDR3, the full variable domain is DVKVTQSSRYLVKRTGEKVFLECVQDMDHENMFWYRQDPGLGLRLIYFSYDVKMKEKGDIPEGYSVSREKKERFSLILESASTNQTSMYLCASSPGTHQPQHFGDGTRLSIL.

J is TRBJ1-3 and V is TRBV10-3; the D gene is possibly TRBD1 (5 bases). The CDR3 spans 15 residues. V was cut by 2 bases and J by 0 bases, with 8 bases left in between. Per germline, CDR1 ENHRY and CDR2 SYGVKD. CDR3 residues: CAISEQGFSGNTIYF. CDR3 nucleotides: TGTGCCATCAGTGAGCAGGGATTCTCTGGAAACACCATATATTTT.

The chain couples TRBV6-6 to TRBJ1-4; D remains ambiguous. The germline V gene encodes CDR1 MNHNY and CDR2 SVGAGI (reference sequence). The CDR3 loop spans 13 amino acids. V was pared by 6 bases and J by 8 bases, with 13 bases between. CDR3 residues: CASSPEGGEKLFF. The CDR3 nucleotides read TGTGCCAGCAGCCCTGAGGGAGGGGAAAAACTGTTTTTT.

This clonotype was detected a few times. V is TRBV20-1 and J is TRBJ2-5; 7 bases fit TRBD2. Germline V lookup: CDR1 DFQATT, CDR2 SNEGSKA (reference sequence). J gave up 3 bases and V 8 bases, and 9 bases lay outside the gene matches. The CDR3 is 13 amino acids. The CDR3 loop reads CSTGGIGEETQYF. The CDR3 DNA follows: TGCAGTACCGGGGGGATCGGGGAAGAGACCCAGTACTTC.

The CDR3 sequence is CSASPGGTSKETQYF. As DNA, the CDR3 is TGCAGTGCTAGTCCCGGCGGGACATCGAAAGAGACCCAGTACTTC. The chain carries TRBV20-1 and TRBJ2-5; D is perhaps TRBD1 or TRBD2 (6 bases each). The CDR3 totals 15 residues. Trimming removed 3 bases from V and 3 bases from J, with 17 bases in between. In germline, CDR1 is DFQATT, CDR2 SNEGSKA (reference sequence).

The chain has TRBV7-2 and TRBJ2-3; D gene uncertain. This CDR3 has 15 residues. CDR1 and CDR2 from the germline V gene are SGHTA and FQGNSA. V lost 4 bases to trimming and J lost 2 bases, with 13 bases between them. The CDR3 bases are TGTGCCAGCAGCTCGGCCAGCCGGGTCACAGATACGCAGTATTTT. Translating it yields CASSSASRVTDTQYF. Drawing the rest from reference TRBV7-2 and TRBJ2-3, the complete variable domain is GAGVSQSPSNKVTEKGKDVELRCDPISGHTALYWYRQSLGQGLEFLIYFQGNSAPDKSGLPSDRFSAERTGGSVSTLTIQRTQQEDSAVYLCASSSASRVTDTQYFGPGTRLTVL.

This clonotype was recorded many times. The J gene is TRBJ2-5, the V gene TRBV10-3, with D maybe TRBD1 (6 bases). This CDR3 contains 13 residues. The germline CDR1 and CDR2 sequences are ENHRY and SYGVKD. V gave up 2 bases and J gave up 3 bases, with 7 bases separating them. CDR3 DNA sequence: TGTGCCATCAGTGAGCGGACAGAAGAGACCCAGTACTTC. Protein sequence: CAISERTEETQYF.

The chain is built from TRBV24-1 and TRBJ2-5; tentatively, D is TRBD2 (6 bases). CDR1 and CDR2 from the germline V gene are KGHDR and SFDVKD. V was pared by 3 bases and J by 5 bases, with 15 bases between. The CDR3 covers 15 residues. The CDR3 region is CATSDPTAGGETQYF. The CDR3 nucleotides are TGTGCCACCAGTGATCCCACCGCTGGGGGGGAGACCCAGTACTTC.

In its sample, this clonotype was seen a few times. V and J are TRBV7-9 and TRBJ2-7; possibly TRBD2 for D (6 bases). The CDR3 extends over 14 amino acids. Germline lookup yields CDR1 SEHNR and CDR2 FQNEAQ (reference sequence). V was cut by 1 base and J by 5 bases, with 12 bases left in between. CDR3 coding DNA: TGTGCCAGCAGCTTAGACTGGGGAGGAAACGAGCAGTACTTC. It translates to CASSLDWGGNEQYF.

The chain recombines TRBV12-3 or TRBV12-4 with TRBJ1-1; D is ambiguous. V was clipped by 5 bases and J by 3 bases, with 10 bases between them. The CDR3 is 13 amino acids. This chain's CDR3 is CASSIIGDTEAFF. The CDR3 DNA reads TGTGCCAGCAGTATCATCGGCGACACTGAAGCTTTCTTT.

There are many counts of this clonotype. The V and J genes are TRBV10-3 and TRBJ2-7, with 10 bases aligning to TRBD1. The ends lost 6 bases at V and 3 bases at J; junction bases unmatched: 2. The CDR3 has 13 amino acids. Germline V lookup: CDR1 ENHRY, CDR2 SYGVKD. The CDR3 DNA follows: TGTGCCATCAGGGGACAGGGGCTCTACGAGCAGTACTTC. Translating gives CAIRGQGLYEQYF.

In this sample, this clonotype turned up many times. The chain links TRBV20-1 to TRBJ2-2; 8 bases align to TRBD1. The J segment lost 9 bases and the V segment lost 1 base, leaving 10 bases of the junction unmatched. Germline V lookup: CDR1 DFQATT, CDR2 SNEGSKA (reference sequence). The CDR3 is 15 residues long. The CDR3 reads CSARVPGGASRELFF. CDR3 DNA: TGCAGTGCTAGAGTTCCAGGGGGCGCAAGTCGGGAGCTGTTTTTT.

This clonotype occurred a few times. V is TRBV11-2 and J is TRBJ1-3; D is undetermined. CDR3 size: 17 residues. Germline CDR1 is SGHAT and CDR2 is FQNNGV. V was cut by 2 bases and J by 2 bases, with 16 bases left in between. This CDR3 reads CASSLIAAGLAGNTIYF. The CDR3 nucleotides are TGTGCCAGCAGCTTAATCGCTGCGGGTTTGGCTGGAAACACCATATATTTT.

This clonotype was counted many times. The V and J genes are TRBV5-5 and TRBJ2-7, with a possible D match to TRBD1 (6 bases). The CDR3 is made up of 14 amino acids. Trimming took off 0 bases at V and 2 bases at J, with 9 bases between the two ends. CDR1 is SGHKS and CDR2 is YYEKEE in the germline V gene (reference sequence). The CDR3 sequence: CASSLDGTPYEQYF. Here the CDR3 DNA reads TGTGCCAGCAGCTTGGACGGGACACCCTACGAGCAGTACTTC.

The CDR3 nucleotides are TGTGCCAGCAGTTTCGGCGAGGACGGAATTTACTATGGCTACACCTTC. Translated: CASSFGEDGIYYGYTF. V and J are TRBV12-3 or TRBV12-4 and TRBJ1-2; no reliable D call. This CDR3 region has 16 residues. Trimming stripped 3 bases from V and 3 bases from J, with 17 bases between.

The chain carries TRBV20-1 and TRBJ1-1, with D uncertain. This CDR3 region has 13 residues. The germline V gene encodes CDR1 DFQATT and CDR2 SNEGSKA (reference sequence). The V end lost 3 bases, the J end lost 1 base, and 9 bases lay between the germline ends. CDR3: CSARATKNTEAFF. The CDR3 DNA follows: TGCAGTGCTAGGGCAACCAAGAACACTGAAGCTTTCTTT.

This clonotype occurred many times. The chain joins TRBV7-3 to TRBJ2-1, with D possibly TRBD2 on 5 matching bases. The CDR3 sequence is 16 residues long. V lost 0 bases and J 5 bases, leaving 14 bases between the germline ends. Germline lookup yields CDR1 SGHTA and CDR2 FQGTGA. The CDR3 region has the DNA TGTGCCAGCAGCTTAACGAACCGGGATTTTAACAATGAGCAGTTCTTC. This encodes CASSLTNRDFNNEQFF. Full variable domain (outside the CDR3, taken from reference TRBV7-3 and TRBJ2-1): GAGVSQTPSNKVTEKGKYVELRCDPISGHTALYWYRQSLGQGPEFLIYFQGTGAADDSGLPNDRFFAVRPEGSVSTLKIQRTERGDSAVYLCASSLTNRDFNNEQFFGPGTRLTVL.

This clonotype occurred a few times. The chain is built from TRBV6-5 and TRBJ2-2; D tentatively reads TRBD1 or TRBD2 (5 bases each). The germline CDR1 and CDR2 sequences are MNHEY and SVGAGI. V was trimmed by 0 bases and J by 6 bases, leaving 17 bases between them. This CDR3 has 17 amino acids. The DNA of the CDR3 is TGTGCCAGCAGTTACTCAAGGGCCCCCAGGGACCCCGGGGAGCTGTTTTTT. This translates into CASSYSRAPRDPGELFF.

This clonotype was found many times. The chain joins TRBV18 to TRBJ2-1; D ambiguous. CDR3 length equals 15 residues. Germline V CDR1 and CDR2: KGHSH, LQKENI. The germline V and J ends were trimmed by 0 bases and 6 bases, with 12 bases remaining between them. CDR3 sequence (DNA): TGTGCCAGCTCACCACCGGTGGGATTAGGCAATGAGCAGTTCTTC. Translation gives CASSPPVGLGNEQFF.

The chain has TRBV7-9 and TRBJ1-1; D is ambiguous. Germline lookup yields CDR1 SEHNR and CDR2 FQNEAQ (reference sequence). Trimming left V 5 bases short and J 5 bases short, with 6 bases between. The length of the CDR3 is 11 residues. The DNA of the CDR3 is TGTGCCAGCAGCCGAGCGACTGAAGCTTTCTTT. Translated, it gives CASSRATEAFF.

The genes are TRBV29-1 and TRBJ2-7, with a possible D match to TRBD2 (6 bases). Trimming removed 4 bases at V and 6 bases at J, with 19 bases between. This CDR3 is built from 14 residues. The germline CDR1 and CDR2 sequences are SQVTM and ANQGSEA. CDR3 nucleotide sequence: TGCAGCGTTGGCGGAGGGGCTGATCCAAGCGAGCAGTACTTC. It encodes CSVGGGADPSEQYF.

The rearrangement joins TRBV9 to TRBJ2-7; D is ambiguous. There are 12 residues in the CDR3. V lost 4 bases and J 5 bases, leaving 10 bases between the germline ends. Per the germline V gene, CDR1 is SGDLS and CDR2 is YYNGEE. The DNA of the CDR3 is TGTGCCAGCAGCCCCGGGTGGAACGAGCAGTACTTC. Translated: CASSPGWNEQYF.

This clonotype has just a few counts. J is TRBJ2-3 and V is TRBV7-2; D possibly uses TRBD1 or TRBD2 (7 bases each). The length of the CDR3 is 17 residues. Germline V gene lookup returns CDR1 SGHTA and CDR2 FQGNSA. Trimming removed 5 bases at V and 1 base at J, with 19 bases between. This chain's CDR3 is CASSRRQGGEGTDTQYF. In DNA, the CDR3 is TGTGCCAGCAGCCGACGGCAGGGGGGGGAAGGCACAGATACGCAGTATTTT.

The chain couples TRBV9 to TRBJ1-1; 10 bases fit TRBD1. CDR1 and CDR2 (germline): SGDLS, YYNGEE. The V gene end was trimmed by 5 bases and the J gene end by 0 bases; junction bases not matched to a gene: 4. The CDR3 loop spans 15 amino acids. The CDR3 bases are TGTGCCAGCAGTAGGGACAGGGGAGTGAACACTGAAGCTTTCTTT. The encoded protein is CASSRDRGVNTEAFF. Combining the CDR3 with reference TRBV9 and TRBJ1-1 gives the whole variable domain DSGVTQTPKHLITATGQRVTLRCSPRSGDLSVYWYQQSLDQGLQFLIQYYNGEERAKGNILERFSAQQFPDLHSELNLSSLELGDSALYFCASSRDRGVNTEAFFGQGTRLTVV.

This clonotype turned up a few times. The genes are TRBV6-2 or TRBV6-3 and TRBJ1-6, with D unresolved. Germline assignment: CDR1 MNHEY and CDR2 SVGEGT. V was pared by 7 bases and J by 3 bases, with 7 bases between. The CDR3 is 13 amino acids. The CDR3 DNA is TGTGCCAGCACCCGGGACTATAATTCACCCCTCCACTTT. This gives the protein CASTRDYNSPLHF.

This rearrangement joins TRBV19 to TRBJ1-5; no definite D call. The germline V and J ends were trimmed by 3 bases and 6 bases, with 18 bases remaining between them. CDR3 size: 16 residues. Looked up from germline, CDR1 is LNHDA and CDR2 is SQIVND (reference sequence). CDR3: CASSMSKGDGSQPQHF. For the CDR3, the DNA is TGTGCCAGTAGTATGTCTAAGGGTGATGGGAGTCAGCCCCAGCATTTT.